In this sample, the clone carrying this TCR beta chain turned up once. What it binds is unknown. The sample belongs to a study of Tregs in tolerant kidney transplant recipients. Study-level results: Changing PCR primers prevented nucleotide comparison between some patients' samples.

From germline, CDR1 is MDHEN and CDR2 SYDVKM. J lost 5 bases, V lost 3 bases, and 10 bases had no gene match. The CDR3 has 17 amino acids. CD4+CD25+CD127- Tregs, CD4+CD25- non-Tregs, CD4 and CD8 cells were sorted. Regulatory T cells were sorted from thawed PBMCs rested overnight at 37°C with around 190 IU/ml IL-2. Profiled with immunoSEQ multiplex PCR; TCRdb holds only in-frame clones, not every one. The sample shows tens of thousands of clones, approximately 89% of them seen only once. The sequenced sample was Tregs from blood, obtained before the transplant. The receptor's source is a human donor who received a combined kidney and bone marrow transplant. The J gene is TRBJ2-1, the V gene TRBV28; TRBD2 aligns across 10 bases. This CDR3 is CASSLGDWTSGHNEQFF. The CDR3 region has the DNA TGTGCCAGCAGTTTGGGCGACTGGACTAGCGGACACAATGAGCAGTTCTTC.